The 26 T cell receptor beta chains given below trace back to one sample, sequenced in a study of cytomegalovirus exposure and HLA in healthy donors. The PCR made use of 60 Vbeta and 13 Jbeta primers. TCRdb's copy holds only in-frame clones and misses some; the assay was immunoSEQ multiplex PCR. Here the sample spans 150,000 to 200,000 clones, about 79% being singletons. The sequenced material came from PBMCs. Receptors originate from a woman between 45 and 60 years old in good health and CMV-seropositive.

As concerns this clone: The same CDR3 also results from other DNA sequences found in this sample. The CDR3 sequence: CSVRGDTEAFF. The CDR3 nucleotides read TGCAGCGTCAGGGGGGACACTGAAGCTTTCTTT. This chain joins TRBV29-1 and TRBJ1-1; 7 bases agree with TRBD1. The CDR3 is 11 residues long. CDR1 and CDR2 (germline): SQVTM, ANQGSEA. V lost 6 bases, J lost 3 bases, and 1 base stayed unmatched. Looking up the rest from reference TRBV29-1 and TRBJ1-1 gives the full variable domain: SAVISQKPSRDICQRGTSLTIQCQVDSQVTMMFWYRQQPGQSLTLIATANQGSEATYESGFVIDKFPISRPNLTFSTLTVSNMSPEDSSIYLCSVRGDTEAFFGQGTRLTVV.

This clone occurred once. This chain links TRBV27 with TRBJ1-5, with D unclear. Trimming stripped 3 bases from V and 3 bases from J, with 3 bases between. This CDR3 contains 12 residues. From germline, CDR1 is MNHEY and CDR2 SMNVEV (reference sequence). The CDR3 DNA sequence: TGTGCCAGCAGTTTCGTCAATCAGCCCCAGCATTTT. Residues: CASSFVNQPQHF.

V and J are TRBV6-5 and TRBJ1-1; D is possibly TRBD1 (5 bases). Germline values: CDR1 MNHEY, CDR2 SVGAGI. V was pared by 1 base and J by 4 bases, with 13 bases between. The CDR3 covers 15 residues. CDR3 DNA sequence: TGTGCCAGCAGTTACTGGTATGGGGGGGGCACTGAAGCTTTCTTT. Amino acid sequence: CASSYWYGGGTEAFF.

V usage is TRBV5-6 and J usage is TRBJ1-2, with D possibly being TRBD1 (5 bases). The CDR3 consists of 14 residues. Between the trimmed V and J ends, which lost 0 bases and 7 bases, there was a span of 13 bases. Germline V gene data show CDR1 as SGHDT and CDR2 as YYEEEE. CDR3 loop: CASSLVTALAGYTF. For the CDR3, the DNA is TGTGCCAGCAGCTTGGTGACAGCTCTGGCTGGCTACACCTTC. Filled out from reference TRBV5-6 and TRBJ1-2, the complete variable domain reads DAGVTQSPTHLIKTRGQQVTLRCSPKSGHDTVSWYQQALGQGPQFIFQYYEEEERQRGNFPDRFSGHQFPNYSSELNVNALLLGDSALYLCASSLVTALAGYTFGSGTRLTVV.

DNA of the CDR3: TGTGCCAGAAGCTGGCAGGGACTTCCGAACACCGGGGAGCTGTTTTTT. Amino acid sequence: CARSWQGLPNTGELFF. This chain links TRBV5-3 with TRBJ2-2, with a weak D call TRBD2 (6 bases). TRBV5-3 is placed among ORFs of uncertain function. Between the trimmed V and J ends, which lost 3 bases and 0 bases, there was a span of 12 bases. The CDR3 spans 16 residues.

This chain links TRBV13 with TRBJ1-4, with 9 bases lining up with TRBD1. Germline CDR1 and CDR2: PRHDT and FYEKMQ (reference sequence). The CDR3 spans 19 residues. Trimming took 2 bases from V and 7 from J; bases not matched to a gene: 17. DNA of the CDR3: TGTGCCAGCAGCTTATCATTGGGTCCCGTCGGGACAGGGTGTGAAAAACTGTTTTTT. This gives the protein CASSLSLGPVGTGCEKLFF.

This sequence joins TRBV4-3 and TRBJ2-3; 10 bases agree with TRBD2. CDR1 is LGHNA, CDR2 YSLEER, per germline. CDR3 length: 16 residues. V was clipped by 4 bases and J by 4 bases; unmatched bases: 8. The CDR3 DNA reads TGCGCCAGCAGCCTCCAACGGAGCGGGGGGGCAGATACGCAGTATTTT. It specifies CASSLQRSGGADTQYF.

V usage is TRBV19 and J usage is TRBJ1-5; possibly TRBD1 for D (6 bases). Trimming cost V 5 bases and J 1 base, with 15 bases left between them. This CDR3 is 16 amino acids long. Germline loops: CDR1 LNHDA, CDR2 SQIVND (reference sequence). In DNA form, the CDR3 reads TGTGCCAGTAGTTCCGCTCCAGGGGTCAGCAATCAGCCCCAGCATTTT. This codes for CASSSAPGVSNQPQHF.

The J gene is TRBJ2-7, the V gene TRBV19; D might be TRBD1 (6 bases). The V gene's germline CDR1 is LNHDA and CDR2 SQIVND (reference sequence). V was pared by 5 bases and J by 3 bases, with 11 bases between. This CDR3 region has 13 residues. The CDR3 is CASSPSGVYEQYF. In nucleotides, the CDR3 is TGTGCCAGTAGTCCCTCAGGGGTCTACGAGCAGTACTTC.

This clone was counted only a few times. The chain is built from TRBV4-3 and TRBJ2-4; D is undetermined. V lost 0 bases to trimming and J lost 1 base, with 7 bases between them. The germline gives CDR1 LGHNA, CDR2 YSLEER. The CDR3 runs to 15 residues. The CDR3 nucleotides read TGCGCCAGCAGCCAAGATCCGGGTGCCAAAAACATTCAGTACTTC. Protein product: CASSQDPGAKNIQYF.

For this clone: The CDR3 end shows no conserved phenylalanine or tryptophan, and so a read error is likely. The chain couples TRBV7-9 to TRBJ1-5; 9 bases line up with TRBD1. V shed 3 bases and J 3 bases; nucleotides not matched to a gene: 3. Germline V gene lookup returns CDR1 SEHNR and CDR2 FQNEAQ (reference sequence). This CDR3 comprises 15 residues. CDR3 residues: CASSFGTGINQPQHV. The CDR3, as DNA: TGTGCCAGCAGCTTCGGGACAGGGATCAATCAGCCCCAGCATGTT.

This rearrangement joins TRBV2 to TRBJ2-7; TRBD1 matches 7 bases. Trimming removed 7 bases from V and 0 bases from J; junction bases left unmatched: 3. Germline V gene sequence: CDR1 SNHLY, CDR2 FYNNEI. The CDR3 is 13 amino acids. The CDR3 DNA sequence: TGTGCCAGCATGGGACAGAGCTCCTACGAGCAGTACTTC. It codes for CASMGQSSYEQYF.

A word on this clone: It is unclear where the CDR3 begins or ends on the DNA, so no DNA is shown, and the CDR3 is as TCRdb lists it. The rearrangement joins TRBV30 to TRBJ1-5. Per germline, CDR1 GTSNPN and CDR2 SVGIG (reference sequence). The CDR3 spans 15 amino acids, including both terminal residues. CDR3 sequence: CAWSVTFGGNQPQHF.

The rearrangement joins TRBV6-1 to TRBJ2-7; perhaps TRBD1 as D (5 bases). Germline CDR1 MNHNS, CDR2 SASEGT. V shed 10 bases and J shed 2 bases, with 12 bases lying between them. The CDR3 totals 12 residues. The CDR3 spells CATSRGTYEQYF. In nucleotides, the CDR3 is TGTGCCACCTCAAGGGGAACCTACGAGCAGTACTTC.

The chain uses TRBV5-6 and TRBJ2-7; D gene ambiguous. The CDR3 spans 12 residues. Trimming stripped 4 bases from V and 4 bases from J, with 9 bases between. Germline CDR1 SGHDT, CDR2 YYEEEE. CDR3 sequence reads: CASSTIRYEQYF. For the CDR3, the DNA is TGTGCCAGCAGCACCATCAGATACGAGCAGTACTTC.

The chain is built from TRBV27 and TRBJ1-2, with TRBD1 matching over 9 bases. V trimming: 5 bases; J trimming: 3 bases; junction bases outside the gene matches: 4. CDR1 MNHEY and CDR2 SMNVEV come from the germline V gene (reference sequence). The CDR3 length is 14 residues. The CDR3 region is CASSRGQGDYGYTF. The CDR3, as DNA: TGTGCCAGCAGTCGGGGACAGGGTGACTATGGCTACACCTTC.

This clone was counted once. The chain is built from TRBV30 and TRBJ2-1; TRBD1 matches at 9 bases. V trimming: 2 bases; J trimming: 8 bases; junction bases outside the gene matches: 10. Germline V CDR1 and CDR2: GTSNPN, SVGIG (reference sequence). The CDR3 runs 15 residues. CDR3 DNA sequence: TGTGCCTGGAGTACCGGGACAGGGCACTTGGATGAGCAGTTCTTC. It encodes CAWSTGTGHLDEQFF.

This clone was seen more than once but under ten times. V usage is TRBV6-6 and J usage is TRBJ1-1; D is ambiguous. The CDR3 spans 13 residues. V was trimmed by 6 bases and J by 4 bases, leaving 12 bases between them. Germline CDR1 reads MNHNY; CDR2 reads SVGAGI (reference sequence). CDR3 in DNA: TGTGCCAGCAGCCCCAGTTCTGGCACTGAAGCTTTCTTT. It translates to CASSPSSGTEAFF.

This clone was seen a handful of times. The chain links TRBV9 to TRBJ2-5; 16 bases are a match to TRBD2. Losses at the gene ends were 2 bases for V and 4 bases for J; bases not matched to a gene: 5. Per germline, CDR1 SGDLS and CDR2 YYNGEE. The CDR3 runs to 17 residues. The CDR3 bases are TGTGCCAGCAGCGTTGGGACTAGCGGGGGGGCCTCAGAGACCCAGTACTTC. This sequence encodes CASSVGTSGGASETQYF.

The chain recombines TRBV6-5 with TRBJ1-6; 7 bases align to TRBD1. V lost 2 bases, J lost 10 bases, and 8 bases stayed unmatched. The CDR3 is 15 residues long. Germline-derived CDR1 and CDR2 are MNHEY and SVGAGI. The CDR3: CASSYAGTDMSPLHF. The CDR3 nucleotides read TGTGCCAGCAGTTACGCCGGGACAGATATGTCACCCCTCCACTTT.

This CDR3 reads CASSSNGAGVYGYTF. For the CDR3, the DNA is TGTGCCAGCAGCTCGAACGGAGCGGGGGTCTATGGCTACACCTTC. This chain links TRBV7-9 with TRBJ1-2; a possible D gene is TRBD1 (5 bases). The germline V gene encodes CDR1 SEHNR and CDR2 FQNEAQ (reference sequence). CDR3 length equals 15 residues. V was clipped by 4 bases and J by 4 bases, with 16 bases between them.

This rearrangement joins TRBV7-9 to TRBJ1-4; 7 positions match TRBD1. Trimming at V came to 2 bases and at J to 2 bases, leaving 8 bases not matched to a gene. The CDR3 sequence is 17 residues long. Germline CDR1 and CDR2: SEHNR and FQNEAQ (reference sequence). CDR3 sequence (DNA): TGTGCCAGCAGCTTATTGACAGGGATGCCGACTAATGAAAAACTGTTTTTT. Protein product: CASSLLTGMPTNEKLFF.

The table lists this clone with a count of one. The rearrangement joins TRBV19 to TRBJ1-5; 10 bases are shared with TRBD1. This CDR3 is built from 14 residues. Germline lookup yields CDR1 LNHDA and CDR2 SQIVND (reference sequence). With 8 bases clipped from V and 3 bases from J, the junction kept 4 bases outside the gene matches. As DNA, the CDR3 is TGTGCCAGTGAGACAGGGGGCCTCAATCAGCCCCAGCATTTT. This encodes CASETGGLNQPQHF.

The DNA of the CDR3 is TGTGCCAGTAGTATCGGGTCTCCTGGCGAGCAGTACTTC. Protein sequence: CASSIGSPGEQYF. The V and J genes are TRBV19 and TRBJ2-7; D is unresolved. Germline V gene sequence: CDR1 LNHDA, CDR2 SQIVND (reference sequence). CDR3 length equals 13 residues. V was shortened by 3 bases and J by 6 bases, with 12 bases between the two germline ends.

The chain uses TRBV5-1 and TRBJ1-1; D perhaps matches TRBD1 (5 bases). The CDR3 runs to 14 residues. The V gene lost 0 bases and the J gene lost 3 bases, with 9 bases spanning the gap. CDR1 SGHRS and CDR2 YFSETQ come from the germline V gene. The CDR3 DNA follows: TGCGCCAGCAGCTTGGTTCAGGGTTACACTGAAGCTTTCTTT. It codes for CASSLVQGYTEAFF.

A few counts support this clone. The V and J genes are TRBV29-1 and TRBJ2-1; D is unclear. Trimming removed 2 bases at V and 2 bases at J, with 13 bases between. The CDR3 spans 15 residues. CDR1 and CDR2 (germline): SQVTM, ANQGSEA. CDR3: CSVEWAGKAYNEQFF. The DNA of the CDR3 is TGCAGCGTTGAATGGGCAGGTAAGGCCTACAATGAGCAGTTCTTC.